The 11 T cell receptor beta chains below come from one sample, sequenced in a study of Graves' ophthalmopathy and Graves' hyperthyroidism. Amplifying from RNA transcripts, the study obtained TCR beta CDR3 regions. Scientists carried out first-round RT-PCR using HTBI primers and then a second-round multiplex PCR. TCRdb fed the multiplex PCR reads into MiXCR, producing one record per CDR3 protein. The profile shows about 240,000 distinct CDR3 sequences, roughly 50% of them singletons. Sequencing input: peripheral blood. The source is an adult man with Graves' ophthalmopathy.

This chain's CDR3 is CSVRQGDKTQYF. DNA for the CDR3: TGCAGCGTTCGGCAGGGTGACAAGACCCAGTACTTC. The V call is TRBV29-1, the J call TRBJ2-5, with D possibly matching TRBD1 (5 bases). V lost 5 bases and J 6 bases, leaving 13 bases between the germline ends. The CDR3 runs 12 residues. Germline CDR1 SQVTM, CDR2 ANQGSEA.

CDR3 loop: CSARAGSGGTGELFF. CDR3 bases: TGCAGTGCTAGAGCCGGTAGCGGGGGCACCGGGGAGCTGTTTTTT. This sequence joins TRBV20-1 and TRBJ2-2; 9 bases line up with TRBD2. The ends lost 1 base at V and 4 bases at J; junction bases unmatched: 4. The CDR3 runs to 15 residues. CDR1 is DFQATT and CDR2 is SNEGSKA in the germline V gene (reference sequence).

This chain connects TRBV20-1 to TRBJ1-1; a weak D match, TRBD1 (6 bases). V was clipped by 4 bases and J by 3 bases, with 12 bases between them. This CDR3 has 13 amino acids. Germline values: CDR1 DFQATT, CDR2 SNEGSKA (reference sequence). The CDR3 sequence: CSANPDSHTEAFF. The DNA for the CDR3 is TGCAGTGCTAACCCGGACAGCCACACTGAAGCTTTCTTT.

The J gene is TRBJ2-7, the V gene TRBV28; TRBD1 matches at 9 bases. The CDR3 runs 15 residues. The junction had 5 bases not matched to a gene; V was cut back by 5 bases and J by 0 bases. The V gene's germline CDR1 is MDHEN and CDR2 SYDVKM. For the CDR3, the DNA is TGTGCCAGCAGTGTCGGGACAGGGTACTCCTACGAGCAGTACTTC. Amino acids: CASSVGTGYSYEQYF.

The sample holds many counts of this clonotype. The genes are TRBV10-3 and TRBJ2-5; D ambiguous. The CDR3 runs to 14 residues. Germline CDR1 reads ENHRY; CDR2 reads SYGVKD. Trimming took 4 bases from V and 2 from J, leaving 11 bases between them. CDR3 sequence: CAISVEYQQETQYF. CDR3 sequence (DNA): TGTGCCATCAGTGTAGAGTACCAACAAGAGACCCAGTACTTC.

This clonotype was counted a few times. The CDR3 nucleotides are TGTGCCAGCTCGCCGACAGGGAAGTTGTCCGAATATGGCTACACCTTC. Its protein is CASSPTGKLSEYGYTF. The V gene is TRBV12-3 or TRBV12-4, the J gene TRBJ1-2; TRBD1 matches at 7 bases. The CDR3 runs to 16 residues. J was trimmed by 5 bases and V by 8 bases; bases with no gene match: 17.

This chain connects TRBV10-3 to TRBJ2-7, with 14 bases aligning to TRBD2. Losses at the gene ends were 10 bases for V and 7 bases for J; bases not matched to a gene: 9. Germline loops: CDR1 ENHRY, CDR2 SYGVKD. The CDR3 contains 14 residues. For the CDR3, the DNA is TGTGCCACCAGGGGGACTAGCGGGGGCAATGAGCAGTACTTC. Amino acid sequence: CATRGTSGGNEQYF.

This rearrangement joins TRBV6-6 to TRBJ1-2; possibly TRBD1 for D (5 bases). The germline V and J ends were trimmed by 2 bases and 7 bases, with 17 bases remaining between them. The CDR3 contains 15 residues. Germline V lookup: CDR1 MNHNY, CDR2 SVGAGI (reference sequence). The CDR3: CASSYKAGTLSGYTF. The CDR3 bases are TGTGCCAGCAGTTACAAGGCAGGGACTCTATCTGGCTACACCTTC.

The V and J genes are TRBV10-2 and TRBJ2-5; D tentatively reads TRBD1 or TRBD2 (5 bases each). Germline V lookup: CDR1 WSHSY, CDR2 SAAADI. V was trimmed by 3 bases and J by 2 bases, leaving 10 bases between them. The CDR3 has 14 residues. CDR3 nucleotide sequence: TGCGCCAGCAGTGACGGGGCGAGGCAAGAGACCCAGTACTTC. It yields the protein CASSDGARQETQYF.

The rearrangement joins TRBV7-9 to TRBJ1-2; a possible D gene is TRBD1 (6 bases). This CDR3 spans 14 amino acids. Per the germline V gene, CDR1 is SEHNR and CDR2 is FQNEAQ (reference sequence). Trimming pared 5 bases from V and 10 bases from J, leaving 20 bases between. The CDR3 sequence: CASSARSEVGAYTF. The CDR3 DNA sequence: TGTGCCAGCAGCGCCAGGTCCGAGGTGGGGGCCTACACCTTC.

This clonotype came up a few times. The chain couples TRBV20-1 to TRBJ1-2; D unclear. The V gene's germline CDR1 is DFQATT and CDR2 SNEGSKA (reference sequence). The V end was cut by 5 bases, the J end by 5 bases, with 15 bases between. The CDR3 covers 13 residues. The CDR3 reads CSAPGAGSYGYTF. The CDR3 DNA is TGCAGTGCTCCCGGTGCGGGTTCTTATGGCTACACCTTC.